A selection of T cell receptor beta chains follows, all from one sample in a study of PD-L1 blockade in urothelial cancer. Sequencing was performed with immunoSEQ multiplex PCR; in TCRdb, only in-frame clones are kept and a portion is missing. The sample yields 80,000 to 130,000 clones, about 91% seen once. The input for sequencing was PBMCs, taken around atezolizumab (anti-PD-L1) treatment. Every receptor here comes from an elderly woman with urothelial cancer. CDR3s include the opening cysteine and the closing phenylalanine or tryptophan. Fields, in order: D gene, clone size, V gene, J gene, CDR3 DNA, CDR3 protein. D genes are given only for firm matches. Size values are once, few and many counts, or a class for expanded clones, and some rows have none.

TRBD2	-	TRBV15	TRBJ2-1	TGTGCCACCAGCAGAGATGGGAGACTAGCGGGAGGGTTCTTGAATGAGCAGTTCTTC	CATSRDGRLAGGFLNEQFF
TRBD1	-	TRBV15	TRBJ2-7	TGTGCCACCAGCGTAACGACAGGGATCTACGAGCAGTACTTC	CATSVTTGIYEQYF
-	-	TRBV19	TRBJ2-5	TGTGCCAGTAGATCTTCCGGACTCTACTTC	CASRSSGLYF
-	once	TRBV7-2	TRBJ1-1	TGTGCCAGCAGATGGGACTCCTCGAACACTGAAGCTTTCTTT	CASRWDSSNTEAFF
-	-	TRBV7-9	TRBJ1-5	TGTGCCAGCAGCTTAGAGGGTCGGGACACTGAGCCCCAGCATTTT	CASSLEGRDTEPQHF
-	-	TRBV28	TRBJ1-5	TGTGCCAGCAGTTTAGATATTGGTTCGGGGGGCTCTCAGCCCCAGCATTTT	CASSLDIGSGGSQPQHF
-	-	TRBV6-7	TRBJ1-2	TGTGCCAGCAGTTACCGGGGATATGGCTACACCTTC	CASSYRGYGYTF
TRBD1	-	TRBV29-1	TRBJ1-1	TGCAGCGTGCGTACCGGGACAGGGGTAAACACTGAAGCTTTCTTT	CSVRTGTGVNTEAFF
-	-	TRBV27	TRBJ2-7	TGTGCCAGCGGTACTTACGAGCAGTACTTC	CASGTYEQYF
-	-	TRBV6-6	TRBJ1-2	TGTGCCAGCAGTTACTCCGGGGTAAACTATGGCTACACCTTC	CASSYSGVNYGYTF
TRBD1	once	TRBV6-5	TRBJ2-1	TGTGCCAGCAGTTACGGTACAGGGGGCTACAATGAGCAGTTCTTC	CASSYGTGGYNEQFF
-	once	TRBV6-1	TRBJ1-5	TGTGCCAGCATCCTACTCCAGGGAAACAGTCAGCCCCAGCATTTT	CASILLQGNSQPQHF
TRBD1	-	TRBV28	TRBJ1-2	TGTGCCAGCAGTTCCCTAATCCGGACAGGGACGGATAGCTATGGCTACACCTTC	CASSSLIRTGTDSYGYTF